The TCR beta chain under discussion was sequenced for a study of response to subunit inactivated influenza vaccine. Whole-study results and caveats: There was a suggestion from the authors that each seasonal influenza vaccination recruits few new T cells.

The CDR3 has 15 amino acids. Germline lookup yields CDR1 SGHRS and CDR2 YFSETQ. In TCRdb, the RT-PCR reads were re-called with MiXCR into one record per CDR3 protein. The data show more than 400,000 distinct CDR3 sequences, less than 7.5% seen once. At least ten counts were recorded for this clonotype. Its antigen is currently unknown. The junction differs from germline at one of its ends, possibly a read error. The chain joins TRBV5-1 to TRBJ2-3; D is perhaps TRBD1 or TRBD2 (5 bases each). This specimen was PBMCs from blood, taken 23 to 25 months after vaccination. This receptor was identified in a man aged 45 to 75 who received an inactivated influenza vaccine. The CDR3 protein is CASSPGTAGTDTQYF. The CDR3 bases are TGCGCCAGCAGCCCCGGGACCGCCGGCACTGATACGCAGTATTTT.